Shown below are 18 T cell receptor beta chains from a single sample sequenced in a study of T cells in narcolepsy. The table came from immunoSEQ multiplex PCR; TCRdb's copy has only in-frame clones and leaves some out. The sample contains about 27,000 clones, about 84% of which appear only once. The material sequenced was CD45RA- memory CD4+ T cells from PBMCs. The receptors here all came from a human donor with narcolepsy.

This chain links TRBV5-1 with TRBJ1-5; the D is unclear. This CDR3 comprises 14 residues. CDR1 SGHRS and CDR2 YFSETQ come from the germline V gene. The V and J ends lost 2 bases and 0 bases respectively, with 6 bases between them. CDR3 nucleotide sequence: TGCGCCAGCAGCTTAGCGTATAGCAATCAGCCCCAGCATTTT. Translation: CASSLAYSNQPQHF.

Comment on this clone: One end of the junction varies from germline; a read error may be responsible. Other DNA sequences in this specimen translate into the identical CDR3. The CDR3 bases are TGTGCTTGGAGTGTGATACGCAGCTATGGCTACACCTTC. Protein: CAWSVIRSYGYTF. V and J are TRBV30 and TRBJ1-2; D is unresolved. This CDR3 contains 13 residues. CDR1 GTSNPN and CDR2 SVGIG come from the germline V gene (reference sequence).

This chain connects TRBV11-3 to TRBJ1-6, with D possibly TRBD1 on 5 matching bases. This CDR3 spans 14 amino acids. The germline CDR1 and CDR2 sequences are SGHNT and YENEEA. The V end lost 1 base, the J end lost 8 bases, and 9 bases lay between the germline ends. The CDR3 protein is CASSLGQFDSPLHF. The CDR3 nucleotides read TGTGCCAGCAGCTTAGGACAGTTCGATTCACCCCTCCACTTT.

The V and J genes are TRBV7-9 and TRBJ1-5; the D gene is possibly TRBD1 (5 bases). Germline V gives CDR1 SEHNR, CDR2 FQNEAQ (reference sequence). The CDR3 has 14 amino acids. Trimming cost V 5 bases and J 4 bases, with 12 bases left between them. The CDR3 bases are TGTGCCAGCAGCCAGGGACTGAGGAATCAGCCCCAGCATTTT. It is translated as CASSQGLRNQPQHF.

The V and J genes are TRBV6-6 and TRBJ1-2; a possible D gene is TRBD1 (5 bases). Trimming left V 9 bases short and J 0 bases short, with 8 bases between. CDR3 length: 12 residues. The germline gives CDR1 MNHNY, CDR2 SVGAGI (reference sequence). This CDR3 is CASRQSNYGYTF. CDR3 nucleotides: TGTGCCAGTCGACAGTCTAACTATGGCTACACCTTC.

The V and J genes are TRBV27 and TRBJ1-5; tentatively, D is TRBD1 (5 bases). The CDR3 is 16 residues long. Between the trimmed V and J ends, which lost 6 bases and 9 bases, there was a span of 24 bases. Germline V gene lookup returns CDR1 MNHEY and CDR2 SMNVEV (reference sequence). The CDR3 sequence is CASSNNRDIGVGPQHF. The CDR3 nucleotides read TGTGCCAGCAGCAACAACCGGGATATAGGGGTGGGGCCCCAGCATTTT.

The V and J genes are TRBV5-8 and TRBJ2-4, with D possibly being TRBD1 (5 bases). The CDR3 consists of 16 residues. V lost 3 bases to trimming and J lost 0 bases, with 13 bases between them. Germline assignment: CDR1 SGHTS and CDR2 YDEGEE. The CDR3 spells CASSSRQSLAKNIQYF. The CDR3 coding sequence is TGTGCCAGCAGCTCCAGACAGAGTCTAGCCAAAAACATTCAGTACTTC.

The V and J genes are TRBV6-1 and TRBJ2-7; 11 nucleotides align to TRBD2. Germline V CDR1 and CDR2: MNHNS, SASEGT. The CDR3 sequence is 16 residues long. V trimming: 4 bases; J trimming: 0 bases; junction bases outside the gene matches: 5. The CDR3 is CASSVTSGSSSYEQYF. The DNA of the CDR3 is TGTGCCAGCAGTGTCACTAGCGGGAGCAGCTCCTACGAGCAGTACTTC.

There are a few counts of this clone. J is TRBJ2-1 and V is TRBV27, with 10 bases aligning to TRBD1. Trimming at V came to 3 bases and at J to 10 bases, leaving 15 bases not matched to a gene. The CDR3 spans 17 residues. Germline V lookup: CDR1 MNHEY, CDR2 SMNVEV (reference sequence). As DNA, the CDR3 is TGTGCCAGCAGTTTTCCCCCTGCCGGGACAGGGGTACGGGAGCAGTTCTTC. It specifies CASSFPPAGTGVREQFF.

This chain connects TRBV6-1 to TRBJ1-5; D not certain. The CDR3 covers 16 residues. Trimming took 1 base from V and 3 from J, leaving 13 bases between them. Germline values: CDR1 MNHNS, CDR2 SASEGT. This CDR3 reads CASSEDMVGNNQPQHF. The CDR3 nucleotides read TGTGCCAGCAGTGAAGACATGGTAGGGAACAATCAGCCCCAGCATTTT.

The chain couples TRBV5-4 to TRBJ2-1; D gene ambiguous. The germline CDR1 and CDR2 sequences are SGHNT and YYREEE (reference sequence). V was cut by 0 bases and J by 3 bases, with 10 bases left in between. This CDR3 spans 15 amino acids. In DNA form, the CDR3 reads TGTGCCAGCAGCTTGGGGCAGGAATTCTACAATGAGCAGTTCTTC. Its protein product is CASSLGQEFYNEQFF.

The rearrangement joins TRBV7-6 to TRBJ1-4; TRBD1 matches 9 bases. The CDR3 spans 17 residues. The trim removed 0 bases at V and 1 base at J, leaving 3 bases unmatched. Germline V CDR1 and CDR2: SGHVS, FNYEAQ. CDR3 in DNA: TGTGCCAGCAGCTTAGCCGGACAGGGGATAACTAATGAAAAACTGTTTTTT. This codes for CASSLAGQGITNEKLFF. The whole variable domain, remainder taken from reference TRBV7-6 and TRBJ1-4, is GAGVSQSPRYKVTKRGQDVALRCDPISGHVSLYWYRQALGQGPEFLTYFNYEAQQDKSGLPNDRFSAERPEGSISTLTIQRTEQRDSAMYRCASSLAGQGITNEKLFFGSGTQLSVL.

The chain has TRBV5-5 and TRBJ1-5; 7 bases are a match to TRBD1. Trimming took 4 bases from V and 3 from J; bases not matched to a gene: 7. CDR1 and CDR2 from the germline V gene are SGHKS and YYEKEE (reference sequence). The CDR3 loop spans 15 amino acids. The CDR3 loop is CASSPKGQYNQPQHF. The CDR3 DNA reads as TGTGCCAGCAGCCCAAAGGGACAGTACAATCAGCCCCAGCATTTT.

The chain couples TRBV4-1 to TRBJ1-6, with D uncertain. Germline V lookup: CDR1 MGHRA, CDR2 YSYEKL. V lost 1 base, J lost 10 bases, and 17 bases lay in between. The CDR3 is 16 residues long. The CDR3 spells CASSQGGRASSSPLHF. As DNA, the CDR3 is TGCGCCAGCAGCCAAGGAGGACGGGCTTCTAGCTCACCCCTCCACTTT.

V is TRBV29-1 and J is TRBJ1-6; TRBD1 might be the D (5 bases). V lost 6 bases and J lost 4, with 16 bases in between. The CDR3 consists of 15 residues. Germline V gene data show CDR1 as SQVTM and CDR2 as ANQGSEA. The CDR3 DNA follows: TGCAGCGTGTCAACGGGGGATTCGTATAATTCACCCCTCCACTTT. Its translation is CSVSTGDSYNSPLHF. Using reference TRBV29-1 and TRBJ1-6 for the parts outside the CDR3, the full variable domain is SAVISQKPSRDICQRGTSLTIQCQVDSQVTMMFWYRQQPGQSLTLIATANQGSEATYESGFVIDKFPISRPNLTFSTLTVSNMSPEDSSIYLCSVSTGDSYNSPLHFGNGTRLTVT.

The chain employs TRBV27 and TRBJ1-3, with 8 nucleotides matching TRBD1. The CDR3 loop spans 20 amino acids. Germline CDR1 is MNHEY and CDR2 is SMNVEV (reference sequence). V was clipped by 2 bases and J by 4 bases; unmatched bases: 19. CDR3 coding DNA: TGTGCCAGCAGTTTACAGCATGGGCCCGGCCAGGGGGCTTCGGGAAACACCATATATTTT. Protein product: CASSLQHGPGQGASGNTIYF.

Only one count was recorded for this clone. The chain has TRBV12-5 and TRBJ2-1; 13 nucleotides match TRBD2. V lost 2 bases, J lost 8 bases, and 12 bases stayed unmatched. CDR1 is LGHNT and CDR2 is FRNRAP in the germline V gene. The CDR3 is made up of 18 amino acids. The CDR3 DNA reads as TGTGCTAGTGGTTTGCCCCGGACTAGCGGGGGCCAACCGGATGAGCAGTTCTTC. It encodes CASGLPRTSGGQPDEQFF.

The chain joins TRBV15 to TRBJ2-5; tentatively, D is TRBD2 (5 bases). The J call may not be correct, given that the DNA end is closer to TRBJ2-7. The CDR3 spans 15 residues. Germline CDR1 and CDR2: LNHNV and YYDKDF (reference sequence). CDR3 region: CATSREASSPYEQYF. The CDR3 region has the DNA TGTGCCACCAGCAGAGAGGCTAGCTCACCCTACGAGCAGTACTTC.